The TCR beta chain described here comes from a study of technical replicates of blood from a few donors. The repertoire was sequenced with immunoSEQ multiplex PCR; TCRdb's copy has only in-frame clones and lacks some. The sample includes approximately 97,000 clones, 96% of them seen just once. This CDR3 comprises 15 residues. Germline CDR1 MNHNY, CDR2 SVGAGI (reference sequence). Losses at the gene ends were 7 bases for V and 4 bases for J; bases not matched to a gene: 6. The V gene is TRBV6-6, the J gene TRBJ2-2; 10 bases are shared with TRBD2. Sample: T cells isolated from PBMCs. This TCR derives from a human donor in good health. The CDR3 is CASNLRLAGTGELFF. CDR3 nucleotides: TGTGCCAGCAATTTAAGACTAGCGGGCACCGGGGAGCTGTTTTTT.